This record looks at one T cell receptor (beta chain) sequence and its context. Antigen: not known. This sample is part of a study of cytomegalovirus exposure and HLA in healthy donors. General study results and limits: Cytomegalovirus-associated TCR beta chains were listed, numbering 150 to 200. A later analysis found first-cohort TCR clusters tended to co-occur in the 130 or so validation repertoires. Rarity characterized most TCR sequences, yet some public TCRs appeared in many donors.

Sequenced by immunoSEQ multiplex PCR; TCRdb stores in-frame clones only, minus some. Altogether some 240,000 clones are present, 87% being singletons, with the ten largest covering 2%. Trimming removed 6 bases from V and 4 bases from J; junction bases left unmatched: 14. Germline loops: CDR1 SNHLY, CDR2 FYNNEI. CDR3 length: 17 amino acids. Separate from the approximately 670-subject first cohort, the roughly 120-subject validation cohort was the one that the donors belonged to. The sequenced material came from PBMCs. The sequence derives from a woman under 30 in good health and CMV-seropositive. The chain joins TRBV2 to TRBJ2-1; 8 positions agree with TRBD2. The CDR3 DNA follows: TGTGCCAGCAGACCCCTCGTCAAGCGGGGGTCATACAATGAGCAGTTCTTC. Amino acids: CASRPLVKRGSYNEQFF. The variable domain in full, completed from reference TRBV2 and TRBJ2-1, reads EPEVTQTPSHQVTQMGQEVILRCVPISNHLYFYWYRQILGQKVEFLVSFYNNEISEKSEIFDDQFSVERPDGSNFTLKIRSTKLEDSAMYFCASRPLVKRGSYNEQFFGPGTRLTVL.